A selection of T cell receptor beta chains follows, all from one sample in a study of cytomegalovirus exposure and HLA in healthy donors. Sequencing used immunoSEQ multiplex PCR; TCRdb keeps in-frame clones, though not all of them. The table includes over 150,000 clones, about 80% detected once. Sequenced input: PBMCs. The receptor source for this set is a man aged 45 to 65 in good health and CMV-seropositive. CDR3s include the opening cysteine and the closing phenylalanine or tryptophan. The D gene is left open where the match is weak. Size values are once, few and many counts, or a class for expanded clones, and some rows have none.

d_call: TRBD2; j_call: TRBJ2-1; v_call: TRBV10-3; clone_size: .; cdr3_aa: CAISERAGGNEQFF; cdr3_nt: TGTGCCATCAGTGAGAGGGCGGGGGGTAATGAGCAGTTCTTC
d_call: .; j_call: TRBJ2-3; v_call: TRBV4-2; clone_size: .; cdr3_aa: CASSQDRVNTDTQYF; cdr3_nt: TGTGCCAGCAGCCAAGACCGCGTCAACACAGATACGCAGTATTTT
d_call: TRBD1; j_call: TRBJ2-7; v_call: TRBV19; clone_size: .; cdr3_aa: CASSMGQGAYEQYF; cdr3_nt: TGTGCCAGTAGTATGGGACAGGGGGCCTACGAGCAGTACTTC
d_call: TRBD1; j_call: TRBJ2-2; v_call: TRBV4-3; clone_size: .; cdr3_aa: CASSVQGHPNTGELFF; cdr3_nt: TGCGCCAGCAGCGTACAGGGGCACCCGAACACCGGGGAGCTGTTTTTT
d_call: .; j_call: TRBJ2-7; v_call: TRBV10-2; clone_size: .; cdr3_aa: CASSALGKQYF; cdr3_nt: TGCGCCAGCAGTGCCCTAGGAAAGCAGTACTTC
d_call: .; j_call: TRBJ1-6; v_call: TRBV7-9; clone_size: .; cdr3_aa: CASSWGTSGSSPLHF; cdr3_nt: TGTGCCAGCAGCTGGGGGACATCGGGGAGTTCACCCCTCCACTTT
d_call: .; j_call: TRBJ2-7; v_call: TRBV4-1; clone_size: .; cdr3_aa: CASSQGTSTYEQYF; cdr3_nt: TGCGCCAGCAGCCAGGGAACTAGTACTTACGAGCAGTACTTC
d_call: .; j_call: TRBJ2-7; v_call: TRBV6-1; clone_size: few; cdr3_aa: CASSQRGAYEQYF; cdr3_nt: TGTGCCAGCAGCCAAAGGGGCGCTTACGAGCAGTACTTC
d_call: .; j_call: TRBJ2-2; v_call: TRBV7-2; clone_size: .; cdr3_aa: CASSLVFDSTGELFF; cdr3_nt: TGTGCCAGCAGCTTAGTGTTTGACAGCACCGGGGAGCTGTTTTTT
d_call: .; j_call: TRBJ1-2; v_call: TRBV4-1; clone_size: .; cdr3_aa: CASSQEPGTRAAGGYTF; cdr3_nt: TGCGCCAGCAGCCAAGAACCGGGAACCAGAGCGGCAGGAGGCTACACCTTC
d_call: .; j_call: TRBJ2-7; v_call: TRBV7-2; clone_size: .; cdr3_aa: CASSLVGGDYEQYF; cdr3_nt: TGTGCCAGCAGCTTAGTCGGAGGGGACTACGAGCAGTACTTC
d_call: .; j_call: TRBJ2-2; v_call: TRBV19; clone_size: .; cdr3_aa: CASSALIVGELFF; cdr3_nt: TGTGCCAGTAGTGCCTTAATAGTCGGGGAGCTGTTTTTT
d_call: TRBD1; j_call: TRBJ1-1; v_call: TRBV9; clone_size: few; cdr3_aa: CASSETTGGRTEAFF; cdr3_nt: TGTGCCAGCAGCGAGACCACAGGGGGCAGGACTGAAGCTTTCTTT
d_call: TRBD2; j_call: TRBJ2-3; v_call: TRBV5-6; clone_size: .; cdr3_aa: CASSLAGGTDTQYF; cdr3_nt: TGTGCCAGCAGCTTAGCGGGGGGGACAGATACGCAGTATTTT
d_call: .; j_call: TRBJ1-6; v_call: TRBV29-1; clone_size: .; cdr3_aa: CSVVQGRNSPLHF; cdr3_nt: TGCAGCGTTGTACAGGGAAGAAATTCACCCCTCCACTTT
d_call: TRBD1; j_call: TRBJ1-6; v_call: TRBV6-5; clone_size: .; cdr3_aa: CASRPTGLSSPLHF; cdr3_nt: TGTGCCAGCAGACCGACAGGGTTGAGCTCACCCCTCCACTTT
d_call: TRBD2; j_call: TRBJ2-7; v_call: TRBV19; clone_size: .; cdr3_aa: CASSVLAGGSYEQYF; cdr3_nt: TGTGCCAGTAGTGTCCTAGCGGGGGGCTCCTACGAGCAGTACTTC
d_call: .; j_call: TRBJ2-3; v_call: TRBV27; clone_size: .; cdr3_aa: CASSPPRGGPTDTQYF; cdr3_nt: TGTGCCAGCAGTCCCCCTAGAGGGGGTCCCACAGATACGCAGTATTTT
d_call: TRBD1; j_call: TRBJ2-7; v_call: TRBV5-6; clone_size: .; cdr3_aa: CASTVLDRDYEQYF; cdr3_nt: TGTGCCAGCACCGTGCTGGACAGGGACTACGAGCAGTACTTC
d_call: .; j_call: TRBJ1-5; v_call: TRBV19; clone_size: .; cdr3_aa: CASSMKAGALNQPQHF; cdr3_nt: TGTGCCAGTAGTATGAAGGCGGGGGCCCTAAATCAGCCCCAGCATTTT